The 28 T cell receptor beta chains reported below all come from one sample, sequenced in a study of T-cell memory formation after mild COVID-19. A single record per CDR3 protein comes from TCRdb applying MiXCR to the 5' RACE reads. The table records 100,000 to 150,000 distinct CDR3 sequences, over 15% of them present only once. The specimen sequenced was PBMCs or a T cell subset sorted from them (not recorded which). Source of these receptors: a young man who had mild COVID-19 (a few samples of this study predate the infection). Cell type and time point are not known.

This clonotype was recorded at least ten times. The chain uses TRBV20-1 and TRBJ2-3; D is possibly TRBD2 (6 bases). V lost 0 bases, J lost 1 base, and 11 bases lay in between. In germline, CDR1 is DFQATT, CDR2 SNEGSKA (reference sequence). This CDR3 contains 15 residues. The CDR3 region is CSARDLGGGTDTQYF. The CDR3 DNA reads TGCAGTGCTAGAGATCTCGGGGGTGGCACAGATACGCAGTATTTT.

The chain is built from TRBV7-6 and TRBJ2-2; TRBD1 is a possible D gene (6 bases). Germline assignment: CDR1 SGHVS and CDR2 FNYEAQ. This CDR3 spans 16 amino acids. The V and J ends lost 5 bases and 2 bases respectively, with 15 bases between them. CDR3 nucleotides: TGTGCCAGCAGCCTCTCCACAGGGATAAACACCGGGGAGCTGTTTTTT. Amino acids: CASSLSTGINTGELFF.

The rearrangement links TRBV5-1 to TRBJ2-7, with D tentatively TRBD1 (6 bases). Trimming took off 1 base at V and 4 bases at J, with 12 bases between the two ends. The CDR3 runs 14 residues. Germline lookup yields CDR1 SGHRS and CDR2 YFSETQ. CDR3 bases: TGCGCCAGCAGCTTGACAGGGATAACGTACGAGCAGTACTTC. This gives the protein CASSLTGITYEQYF.

The chain uses TRBV5-1 and TRBJ2-7; D is unclear. Germline loops: CDR1 SGHRS, CDR2 YFSETQ. The CDR3 consists of 11 residues. V shed 3 bases and J shed 5 bases, with 6 bases lying between them. The CDR3 DNA sequence: TGCGCCAGCAGCTCCCGTAACGAGCAGTACTTC. Translating gives CASSSRNEQYF.

The chain is built from TRBV18 and TRBJ2-7, with unresolved D. The CDR3 spans 13 residues. CDR1 is KGHSH and CDR2 is LQKENI in the germline V gene. Trimming cost V 0 bases and J 6 bases, with 9 bases left between them. The CDR3 DNA sequence: TGTGCCAGCTCACCACCTTCCCGCGTCGAGCAGTACTTC. Residues: CASSPPSRVEQYF.

This sequence joins TRBV7-3 and TRBJ2-4, with D perhaps matching TRBD1 or TRBD2 (6 bases each). The V and J ends lost 6 bases and 8 bases respectively, with 14 bases between them. CDR3 length: 13 amino acids. The germline V gene encodes CDR1 SGHTA and CDR2 FQGTGA. The CDR3 here is CASSPQGGDIQYF. CDR3 DNA sequence: TGTGCCAGCAGTCCACAGGGCGGGGACATTCAGTACTTC.

This clonotype was picked up a small number of times. The gene calls are TRBV7-2 and TRBJ2-1, with 9 bases matching TRBD2. CDR1 is SGHTA and CDR2 is FQGNSA in the germline V gene. With V trimmed by 5 bases and J by 4 bases, 6 bases remained unmatched. CDR3 length: 15 residues. The CDR3 DNA reads TGTGCCAGCAGCCGCGGGACTAGCATATACAATGAGCAGTTCTTC. Its protein is CASSRGTSIYNEQFF. Using reference TRBV7-2 and TRBJ2-1 for the parts outside the CDR3, the full variable domain is GAGVSQSPSNKVTEKGKDVELRCDPISGHTALYWYRQSLGQGLEFLIYFQGNSAPDKSGLPSDRFSAERTGGSVSTLTIQRTQQEDSAVYLCASSRGTSIYNEQFFGPGTRLTVL.

The chain joins TRBV15 to TRBJ2-2; D gene ambiguous. CDR1 and CDR2 from the germline V gene are LNHNV and YYDKDF (reference sequence). The V gene lost 2 bases and the J gene lost 5 bases, with 12 bases spanning the gap. The CDR3 length is 15 residues. DNA of the CDR3: TGTGCCACCAGCAGAAGACACATTCGGACCGGGGAGCTGTTTTTT. This encodes CATSRRHIRTGELFF.

The count of this clonotype is one. The chain recombines TRBV7-9 with TRBJ2-7, with TRBD2 matching over 8 bases. Germline-derived CDR1 and CDR2 are SEHNR and FQNEAQ (reference sequence). This CDR3 has 15 residues. With 1 base clipped from V and 1 base from J, the junction kept 3 bases outside the gene matches. Written as DNA, the CDR3 is TGTGCCAGCAGCTTAGTTCGGGGGGGTTCCTACGAGCAGTACTTC. This encodes CASSLVRGGSYEQYF.

The table lists this clonotype with many counts. This chain's CDR3 is CASSTGGETQYF. The CDR3 DNA follows: TGTGCCAGCAGCACAGGGGGCGAGACCCAGTACTTC. This chain connects TRBV7-9 to TRBJ2-5; 9 positions match TRBD1. CDR3 size: 12 residues. V shed 5 bases, J shed 5 bases, and the junction held 0 bases outside the gene matches. The germline gives CDR1 SEHNR, CDR2 FQNEAQ (reference sequence).

The sample holds a few counts of this clonotype. This chain connects TRBV20-1 to TRBJ2-5; 7 bases are shared with TRBD1. V shed 2 bases, J shed 3 bases, and the junction held 3 bases outside the gene matches. Germline V gene data show CDR1 as DFQATT and CDR2 as SNEGSKA (reference sequence). The CDR3 spans 13 residues. Here the CDR3 reads CSARQQGKETQYF. The CDR3 region has the DNA TGCAGTGCTAGACAACAGGGGAAAGAGACCCAGTACTTC.

J is TRBJ1-6 and V is TRBV7-3; 7 nucleotides align to TRBD1. The V and J ends lost 5 bases and 13 bases, in that order; junction bases with no gene match: 14. CDR3 length equals 15 residues. The V gene's germline CDR1 is SGHTA and CDR2 FQGTGA. CDR3 loop: CASSPGQSRLSPLHF. The CDR3 region has the DNA TGTGCCAGCAGCCCGGGACAGTCCCGACTCTCCCCCCTCCACTTT.

This clonotype has only a few counts. DNA for the CDR3: TGCGCCAGCAGCATTGGGGACAGGAACACTGAAGCTTTCTTT. This sequence encodes CASSIGDRNTEAFF. The rearrangement joins TRBV5-1 to TRBJ1-1, with TRBD1 matching 7 bases. This CDR3 is 14 amino acids long. Germline CDR1 SGHRS, CDR2 YFSETQ. J was trimmed by 1 base and V by 4 bases; bases with no gene match: 4.

This chain connects TRBV6-6 to TRBJ2-7, with D maybe TRBD1 (5 bases). V was pared by 6 bases and J by 1 base, with 10 bases between. The CDR3 runs to 13 residues. Germline values: CDR1 MNHNY, CDR2 SVGAGI (reference sequence). Here the CDR3 reads CASSTTGSYEQYF. The CDR3 coding sequence is TGTGCCAGCAGCACCACAGGATCCTACGAGCAGTACTTC.

The V call is TRBV12-3 or TRBV12-4, the J call TRBJ2-5, with D perhaps being TRBD1 or TRBD2 (5 bases each). The CDR3 contains 12 residues. V was pared by 4 bases and J by 10 bases, with 13 bases between. CDR3 residues: CASSSVEGIQYF. The CDR3 nucleotides read TGTGCCAGCAGTTCCGTAGAGGGGATCCAGTACTTC.

This sequence joins TRBV5-1 and TRBJ2-7, with 7 positions matching TRBD1. V lost 0 bases to trimming and J lost 2 bases; unmatched junction nucleotides: 5. The germline gives CDR1 SGHRS, CDR2 YFSETQ. This CDR3 comprises 15 residues. CDR3 in DNA: TGCGCCAGCAGCTTGGCACCGGGACAGCCCTACGAGCAGTACTTC. This encodes CASSLAPGQPYEQYF.

The rearrangement joins TRBV10-3 to TRBJ1-4, with 7 bases matching TRBD1. There are 14 residues in the CDR3. Germline assignment: CDR1 ENHRY and CDR2 SYGVKD. Trimming at V came to 8 bases and at J to 4 bases, leaving 7 bases not matched to a gene. In DNA form, the CDR3 reads TGTGCCATCCGAGCGGGACAGAATAATGAAAAACTGTTTTTT. It encodes CAIRAGQNNEKLFF.

There are a few counts of this clonotype. This chain connects TRBV6-2 or TRBV6-3 to TRBJ2-1; D is unclear. The length of the CDR3 is 12 residues. V was pared by 0 bases and J by 9 bases, with 6 bases between. CDR1 MNHEY and CDR2 SVGEGT come from the germline V gene. The CDR3 protein is CASSYSLGEQFF. DNA for the CDR3: TGTGCCAGCAGTTACTCGCTGGGTGAGCAGTTCTTC.

The V gene is TRBV19, the J gene TRBJ1-1; D is uncertain. The V end was cut by 4 bases, the J end by 0 bases, with 12 bases between. The CDR3 consists of 15 residues. Looked up from germline, CDR1 is LNHDA and CDR2 is SQIVND (reference sequence). This chain's CDR3 is CASSKAATMNTEAFF. Here the CDR3 DNA reads TGTGCCAGTAGTAAGGCAGCCACTATGAACACTGAAGCTTTCTTT. The variable domain in full, with the rest retrieved from reference TRBV19 and TRBJ1-1, is DGGITQSPKYLFRKEGQNVTLSCEQNLNHDAMYWYRQDPGQGLRLIYYSQIVNDFQKGDIAEGYSVSREKKESFPLTVTSAQKNPTAFYLCASSKAATMNTEAFFGQGTRLTVV.

The CDR3 loop is CASSFRDRALDTQHF. DNA for the CDR3: TGTGCCAGCAGCTTCCGCGACAGGGCCTTGGACACCCAGCATTTT. The V call is TRBV5-6, the J call TRBJ1-5, with 7 bases that match TRBD1. The CDR3 is made up of 15 amino acids. Germline trimming cut 2 bases from V and 11 bases from J; bases unmatched to any gene: 13. Germline CDR1 and CDR2: SGHDT and YYEEEE.

In its sample, this clonotype was seen many times. This chain's CDR3 is CASSLRPGGSGYEQYF. The CDR3 DNA is TGTGCCAGCAGCTTAAGGCCCGGGGGATCGGGCTACGAGCAGTACTTC. The V gene is TRBV7-2, the J gene TRBJ2-7; a weak D match, TRBD2 (6 bases). Trimming removed 2 bases from V and 3 bases from J, with 17 bases in between. Germline loops: CDR1 SGHTA, CDR2 FQGNSA. The CDR3 sequence is 16 residues long.

The rearrangement links TRBV4-3 to TRBJ1-1; TRBD1 matches 7 bases. The CDR3 extends over 18 amino acids. CDR1 and CDR2 (germline): LGHNA, YSLEER. The V gene end was trimmed by 4 bases and the J gene end by 5 bases; junction bases not matched to a gene: 19. This CDR3 is CASSPQLWTGPLGTEAFF. The CDR3 region has the DNA TGCGCCAGCAGCCCTCAACTGTGGACAGGTCCCCTGGGGACTGAAGCTTTCTTT.

This clonotype occurred a few times. V and J are TRBV20-1 and TRBJ2-5; TRBD1 is a possible D gene (6 bases). The CDR3 extends over 12 amino acids. Germline-derived CDR1 and CDR2 are DFQATT and SNEGSKA (reference sequence). V was shortened by 6 bases and J by 3 bases, with 11 bases between the two germline ends. For the CDR3, the DNA is TGCAGTGCCCCTGACAGGAAAGAGACCCAGTACTTC. This translates into CSAPDRKETQYF.

This sequence joins TRBV9 and TRBJ1-3; D is uncertain. Germline-derived CDR1 and CDR2 are SGDLS and YYNGEE. V was trimmed by 3 bases and J by 9 bases, leaving 10 bases between them. The length of the CDR3 is 12 residues. The CDR3 protein is CASSAVRSTIYF. Written as DNA, the CDR3 is TGTGCCAGCAGCGCCGTCCGAAGCACCATATATTTT. The full variable domain, completed using reference TRBV9 and TRBJ1-3, is DSGVTQTPKHLITATGQRVTLRCSPRSGDLSVYWYQQSLDQGLQFLIQYYNGEERAKGNILERFSAQQFPDLHSELNLSSLELGDSALYFCASSAVRSTIYFGEGSWLTVV.

The table lists this clonotype with a few counts. The chain recombines TRBV20-1 with TRBJ1-2, with D hard to call. Trimming removed 5 bases at V and 5 bases at J, with 9 bases between. CDR1 is DFQATT, CDR2 SNEGSKA, per germline (reference sequence). The CDR3 contains 11 residues. CDR3 DNA sequence: TGCAGTGCTCCACACGGGTATGGCTACACCTTC. It specifies CSAPHGYGYTF.

This clonotype was picked up a small number of times. This rearrangement joins TRBV29-1 to TRBJ2-3; D is unresolved. The CDR3 covers 14 residues. V shed 4 bases and J shed 4 bases, with 15 bases lying between them. Germline V CDR1 and CDR2: SQVTM, ANQGSEA. The CDR3 DNA follows: TGCAGCGTTGCGCTGGGCAACCCACCAGATACGCAGTATTTT. Its protein product is CSVALGNPPDTQYF.

This clonotype occurred once. The DNA for the CDR3 is TGTGCCATCAGAAAAGAAGGGAGCTCCTATAATTCACCCCTCCACTTT. The encoded protein is CAIRKEGSSYNSPLHF. J is TRBJ1-6 and V is TRBV10-3; D is uncertain. The V gene lost 6 bases and the J gene lost 0 bases, with 12 bases spanning the gap. The germline V gene encodes CDR1 ENHRY and CDR2 SYGVKD. The length of the CDR3 is 16 residues.

In this sample, this clonotype turned up a few times. J is TRBJ1-6 and V is TRBV5-1, with D tentatively TRBD1 (5 bases). Germline V gene lookup returns CDR1 SGHRS and CDR2 YFSETQ. With 0 bases removed from V and 7 bases from J, the gap between germline ends came to 11 bases. This CDR3 has 15 amino acids. CDR3: CASSLERTKNSPLHF. The CDR3 nucleotides read TGCGCCAGCAGCTTGGAGAGGACAAAAAATTCACCCCTCCACTTT.